The TCR beta chain described here comes from a study of radiation and T cells in renal cell carcinoma. TCRdb keeps only in-frame clones here, not all; method: immunoSEQ multiplex PCR. The sample records around 140,000 clones, 65% to 90% being singletons. Time point of the sample: blood 4 weeks post-SBRT, at nephrectomy. Documented treatment: 15 Gy SBRT to primary tumor, nephrectomy 4 weeks later. After SBRT, blood was collected at 2 and 4 weeks, plus baseline. Source: blood, taken from a patient whose treatment included radiotherapy and nephrectomy. The sequence was obtained from a woman aged 50 to 65 with renal cell carcinoma.

In DNA, the CDR3 is TGTGCCAGCAGCACCCAGGGGGCCGCGTCCTACGAGCAGTACTTC. Translating it yields CASSTQGAASYEQYF. V usage is TRBV11-2 and J usage is TRBJ2-7; TRBD1 agrees at 8 bases. The ends lost 5 bases at V and 1 base at J; junction bases unmatched: 7. In germline, CDR1 is SGHAT, CDR2 FQNNGV. CDR3 length: 15 amino acids.